The present T cell receptor beta chain was sequenced within a study of beta chain features in type 1 diabetes. V was shortened by 1 base and J by 5 bases, with 11 bases between the two germline ends. Looked up from germline, CDR1 is SGHTA and CDR2 is FQGNSA. There are 14 residues in the CDR3. Points from the study as a whole: Relative to healthy donors, patients appeared to have naive, central memory and Treg TCRB repertoires that were more similar.

The entirety of the isolated RNA underwent reverse transcription, so expressed TCRB transcripts were sequenced. Sequencing was performed with immunoSEQ multiplex PCR; in TCRdb, only in-frame clones are kept and a portion is missing. The data show 400,000 to 500,000 clones, with approximately 15% seen just once and approximately 0.035% held by the top ten. Notes on this clone: Antigen specificity is unknown.

Without exception, sorted populations had purity beyond 95%. J is TRBJ2-5 and V is TRBV7-2, with no clear D. The TCR was taken from a young man in good health. Sequencing used naive CD4+ T cells from blood. DNA for the CDR3: TGTGCCAGCAGCTTAGGCCCTCTTCGGGAGACCCAGTACTTC. Translation gives CASSLGPLRETQYF.